One and the same sample provided the 2 T cell receptor beta chains below, sequenced in a study of T cell responses to AZD1222 COVID-19 vaccine (dated by TCRdb to the early 2020s). What the time point label conveys for this sample: baseline before first vaccination. Preparation of the library involved the immunoSEQ multiplex PCR assay. The table was pulled from immuneACCESS by TCRdb, which kept in-frame rearrangements only. Such tables lose some clones; where checked, under half of the loss comes from unresolved V genes, and the rest has no known cause. The sample includes 150,000 or so clones, with roughly 91% observed a single time. The ten top clones hold 1.4% of the sample. The starting material was peripheral blood, obtained on day 0 of AZD1222 vaccination. All receptors come from an adult in good health.

This chain joins TRBV27 and TRBJ1-1; 9 bases match TRBD1. CDR1 and CDR2 (germline): MNHEY, SMNVEV (reference sequence). Trimming removed 0 bases from V and 12 bases from J; junction bases left unmatched: 20. The CDR3 is 18 residues long. Here the CDR3 reads CASSLSGTTLQGARRTFF. The DNA of the CDR3 is TGTGCCAGCAGTTTATCCGGCACCACATTACAGGGGGCGCGGAGGACTTTCTTT.

This clone was observed a single time. V gene TRBV6-5 combines with J gene TRBJ1-1, with D perhaps matching TRBD1 (5 bases). The CDR3 has 14 residues. Trimming left V 8 bases short and J 6 bases short, with 19 bases between. The germline gives CDR1 MNHEY, CDR2 SVGAGI. This CDR3 reads CASRPPGGDAEAFF. CDR3 in DNA: TGTGCCAGCCGTCCCCCCGGGGGGGACGCTGAAGCTTTCTTT.